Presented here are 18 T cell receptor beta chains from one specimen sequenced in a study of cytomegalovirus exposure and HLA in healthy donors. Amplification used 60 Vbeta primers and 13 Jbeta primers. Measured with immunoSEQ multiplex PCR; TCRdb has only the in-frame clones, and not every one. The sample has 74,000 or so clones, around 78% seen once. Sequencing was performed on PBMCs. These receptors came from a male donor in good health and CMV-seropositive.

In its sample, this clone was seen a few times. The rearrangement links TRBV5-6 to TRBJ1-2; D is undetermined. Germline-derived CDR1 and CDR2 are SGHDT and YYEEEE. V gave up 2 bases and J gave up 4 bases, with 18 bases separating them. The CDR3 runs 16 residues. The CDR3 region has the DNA TGTGCCAGCAGCTTTTGGCCCACGGGGATAGCCTATGGCTACACCTTC. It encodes CASSFWPTGIAYGYTF.

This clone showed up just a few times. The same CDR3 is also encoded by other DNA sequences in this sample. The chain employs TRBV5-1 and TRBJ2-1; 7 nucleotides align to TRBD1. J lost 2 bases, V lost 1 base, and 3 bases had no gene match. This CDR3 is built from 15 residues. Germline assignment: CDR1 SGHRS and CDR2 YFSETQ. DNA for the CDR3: TGCGCCAGCAGCTTGATGCAGGGGGCCTACAATGAGCAGTTCTTC. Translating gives CASSLMQGAYNEQFF.

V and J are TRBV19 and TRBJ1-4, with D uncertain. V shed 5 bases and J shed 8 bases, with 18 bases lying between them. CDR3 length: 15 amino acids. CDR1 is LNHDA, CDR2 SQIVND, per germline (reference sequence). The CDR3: CASSDSGEGYEKLFF. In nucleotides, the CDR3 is TGTGCCAGTAGTGATTCCGGGGAGGGTTACGAAAAACTGTTTTTT.

In nucleotides, the CDR3 is TGTGCCAGCAGCTTTGACAGGGACCAGCATCAGCCCCAGCATTTT. Protein: CASSFDRDQHQPQHF. The chain has TRBV7-2 and TRBJ1-5; 7 bases are shared with TRBD1. Germline CDR1 and CDR2: SGHTA and FQGNSA. The CDR3 has 15 residues. J was trimmed by 5 bases and V by 3 bases; bases with no gene match: 7.

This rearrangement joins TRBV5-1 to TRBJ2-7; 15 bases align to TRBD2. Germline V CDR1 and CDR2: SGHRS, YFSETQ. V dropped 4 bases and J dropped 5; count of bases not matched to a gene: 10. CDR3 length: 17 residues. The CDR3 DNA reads TGCGCCAGCAGCCCGGACCCGGGACTAGCGGGAGGAAACGAGCAGTACTTC. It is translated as CASSPDPGLAGGNEQYF.

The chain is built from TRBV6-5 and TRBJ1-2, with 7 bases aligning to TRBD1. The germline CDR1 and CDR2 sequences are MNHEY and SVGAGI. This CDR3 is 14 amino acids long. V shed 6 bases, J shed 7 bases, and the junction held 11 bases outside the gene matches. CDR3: CASRTTGVWSGYTF. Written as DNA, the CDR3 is TGTGCCAGCAGGACTACAGGGGTCTGGAGTGGCTACACCTTC.

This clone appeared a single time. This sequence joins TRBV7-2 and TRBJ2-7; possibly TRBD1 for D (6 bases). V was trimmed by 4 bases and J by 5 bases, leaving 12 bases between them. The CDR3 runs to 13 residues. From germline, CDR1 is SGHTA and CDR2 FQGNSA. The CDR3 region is CASSWDMLDEQYF. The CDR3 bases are TGTGCCAGCAGCTGGGACATGTTGGACGAGCAGTACTTC.

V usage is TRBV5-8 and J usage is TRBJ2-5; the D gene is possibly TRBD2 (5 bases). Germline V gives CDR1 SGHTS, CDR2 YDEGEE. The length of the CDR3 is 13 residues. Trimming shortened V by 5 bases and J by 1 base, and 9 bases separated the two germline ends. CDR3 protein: CASRPRGQETQYF. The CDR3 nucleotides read TGTGCCAGCAGGCCTCGGGGCCAAGAGACCCAGTACTTC.

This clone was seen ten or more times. The CDR3 coding sequence is TGTGCCAGCAGCTTCTGGGCGACTGAAGCTTTCTTT. Translation gives CASSFWATEAFF. This chain links TRBV5-6 with TRBJ1-1; D unclear. V lost 2 bases and J 5 bases, leaving 7 bases between the germline ends. In germline, CDR1 is SGHDT, CDR2 YYEEEE. The CDR3 covers 12 residues. Full variable domain (outside the CDR3, taken from reference TRBV5-6 and TRBJ1-1): DAGVTQSPTHLIKTRGQQVTLRCSPKSGHDTVSWYQQALGQGPQFIFQYYEEEERQRGNFPDRFSGHQFPNYSSELNVNALLLGDSALYLCASSFWATEAFFGQGTRLTVV.

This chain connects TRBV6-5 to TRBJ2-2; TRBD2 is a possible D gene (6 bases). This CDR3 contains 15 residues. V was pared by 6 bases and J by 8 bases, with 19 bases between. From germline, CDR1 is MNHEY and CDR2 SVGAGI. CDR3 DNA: TGTGCCAGCAGCGGGGAGACTAGAAGGGTAGGGGAGCTGTTTTTT. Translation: CASSGETRRVGELFF.

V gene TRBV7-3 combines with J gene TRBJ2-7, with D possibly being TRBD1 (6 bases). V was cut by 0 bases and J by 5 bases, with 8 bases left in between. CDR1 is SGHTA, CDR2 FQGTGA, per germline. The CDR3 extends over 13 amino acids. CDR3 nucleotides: TGTGCCAGCAGCTTAACCTACAGGGACGAGCAGTACTTC. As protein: CASSLTYRDEQYF.

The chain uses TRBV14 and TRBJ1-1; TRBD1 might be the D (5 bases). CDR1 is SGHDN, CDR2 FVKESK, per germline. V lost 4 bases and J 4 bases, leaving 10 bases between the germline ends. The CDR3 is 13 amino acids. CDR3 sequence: CASSRMGRTEAFF. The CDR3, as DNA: TGTGCCAGCAGCCGAATGGGGCGCACTGAAGCTTTCTTT.

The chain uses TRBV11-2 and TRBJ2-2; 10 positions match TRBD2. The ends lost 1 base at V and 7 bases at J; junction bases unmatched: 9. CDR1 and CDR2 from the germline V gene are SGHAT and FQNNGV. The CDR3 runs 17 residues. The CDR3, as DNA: TGTGCCAGCAGCTTAGCGGGTCTAGCGGGAGTGGTCGGGGAGCTGTTTTTT. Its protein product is CASSLAGLAGVVGELFF.

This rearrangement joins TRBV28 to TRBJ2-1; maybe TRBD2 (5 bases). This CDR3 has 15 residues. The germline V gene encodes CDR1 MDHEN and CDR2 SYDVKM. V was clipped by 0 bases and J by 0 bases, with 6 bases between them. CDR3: CASSLWGSSYNEQFF. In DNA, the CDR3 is TGTGCCAGCAGTTTATGGGGGAGCTCCTACAATGAGCAGTTCTTC.

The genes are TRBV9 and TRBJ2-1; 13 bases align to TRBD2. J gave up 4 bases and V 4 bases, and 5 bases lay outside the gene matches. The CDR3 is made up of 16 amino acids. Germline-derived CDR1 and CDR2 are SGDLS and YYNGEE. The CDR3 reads CASSPGLAGPYNEQFF. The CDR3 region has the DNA TGTGCCAGCAGCCCGGGACTAGCGGGGCCATACAATGAGCAGTTCTTC.

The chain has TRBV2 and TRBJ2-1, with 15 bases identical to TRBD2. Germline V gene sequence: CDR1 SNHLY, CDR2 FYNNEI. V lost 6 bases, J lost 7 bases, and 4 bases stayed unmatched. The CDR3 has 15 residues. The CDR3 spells CASRPGLAGGNEQFF. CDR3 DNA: TGTGCCAGCAGGCCGGGACTAGCGGGGGGAAATGAGCAGTTCTTC. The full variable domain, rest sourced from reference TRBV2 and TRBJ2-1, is EPEVTQTPSHQVTQMGQEVILRCVPISNHLYFYWYRQILGQKVEFLVSFYNNEISEKSEIFDDQFSVERPDGSNFTLKIRSTKLEDSAMYFCASRPGLAGGNEQFFGPGTRLTVL.

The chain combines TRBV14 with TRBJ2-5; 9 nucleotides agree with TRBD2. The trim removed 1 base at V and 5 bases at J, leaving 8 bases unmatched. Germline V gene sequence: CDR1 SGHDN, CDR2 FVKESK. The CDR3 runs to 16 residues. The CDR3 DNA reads TGTGCCAGCAGCCAAGTGGGACTAGCTATGATGGAGACCCAGTACTTC. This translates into CASSQVGLAMMETQYF.

The CDR3 DNA is TGCAGCGTTGAAAGGGGGGGGAACACTGAAGCTTTCTTT. Encoded protein: CSVERGGNTEAFF. The chain joins TRBV29-1 to TRBJ1-1, with D maybe TRBD1 (6 bases). Germline loops: CDR1 SQVTM, CDR2 ANQGSEA. The CDR3 length is 13 residues. Trimming removed 2 bases at V and 1 base at J, with 8 bases between.